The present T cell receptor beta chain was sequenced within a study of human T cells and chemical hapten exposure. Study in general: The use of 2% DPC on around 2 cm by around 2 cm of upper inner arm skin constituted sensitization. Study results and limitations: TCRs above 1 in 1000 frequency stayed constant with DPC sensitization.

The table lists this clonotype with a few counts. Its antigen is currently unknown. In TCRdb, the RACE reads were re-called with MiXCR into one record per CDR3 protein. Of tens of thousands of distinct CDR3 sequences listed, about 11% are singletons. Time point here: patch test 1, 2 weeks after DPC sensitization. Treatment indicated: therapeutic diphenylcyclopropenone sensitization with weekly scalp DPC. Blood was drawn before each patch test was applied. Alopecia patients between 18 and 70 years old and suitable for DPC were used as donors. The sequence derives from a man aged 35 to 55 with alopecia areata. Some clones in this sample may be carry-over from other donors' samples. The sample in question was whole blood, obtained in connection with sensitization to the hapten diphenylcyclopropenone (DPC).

CDR3 residues: CASRLAGGPGETQYF. CDR3 nucleotides: TGTGCCAGCAGACTAGCGGGAGGGCCTGGAGAGACCCAGTACTTC. The rearrangement uses TRBV18 and TRBJ2-5, with 14 bases fitting TRBD2. This CDR3 region has 15 residues. Germline values: CDR1 KGHSH, CDR2 LQKENI. V shed 8 bases, J shed 4 bases, and the junction held 6 bases outside the gene matches.